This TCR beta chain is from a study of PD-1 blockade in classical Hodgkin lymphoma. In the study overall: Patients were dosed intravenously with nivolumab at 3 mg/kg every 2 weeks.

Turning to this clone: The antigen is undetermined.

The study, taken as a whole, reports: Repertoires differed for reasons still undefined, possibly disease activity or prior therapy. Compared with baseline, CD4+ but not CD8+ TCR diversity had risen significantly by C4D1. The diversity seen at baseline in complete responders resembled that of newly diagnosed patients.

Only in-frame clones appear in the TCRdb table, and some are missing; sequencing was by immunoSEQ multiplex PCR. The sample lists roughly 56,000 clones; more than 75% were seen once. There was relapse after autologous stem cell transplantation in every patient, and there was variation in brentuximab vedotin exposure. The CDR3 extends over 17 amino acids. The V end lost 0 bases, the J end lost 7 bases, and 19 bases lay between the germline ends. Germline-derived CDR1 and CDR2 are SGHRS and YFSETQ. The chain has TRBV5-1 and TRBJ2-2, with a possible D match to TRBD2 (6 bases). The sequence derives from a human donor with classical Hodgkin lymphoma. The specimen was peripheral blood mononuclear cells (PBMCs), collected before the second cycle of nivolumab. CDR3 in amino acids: CASSLDPAWGVGGELFF. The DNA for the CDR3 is TGCGCCAGCAGCTTGGACCCTGCGTGGGGGGTCGGCGGGGAGCTGTTTTTT.